The 26 T cell receptor beta chains below all came from one sample that was sequenced in a study of early T cells in non-severe SARS-CoV-2 infection. TCRdb called the 5' RACE reads again in MiXCR, with one record for every CDR3 protein. The repertoire holds roughly 60,000 distinct CDR3 sequences, with less than 15% as singletons. Source material: whole blood. Receptors originate from an adult who was a healthcare worker with PCR-confirmed SARS-CoV-2 infection or an uninfected control (not recorded which).

This clonotype was detected a few times. The gene calls are TRBV7-6 and TRBJ2-1; no definite D call. V lost 1 base, J lost 5 bases, and 12 bases lay in between. This CDR3 spans 15 amino acids. Germline CDR1 is SGHVS and CDR2 is FNYEAQ. CDR3 sequence reads: CASSLVPTKDNEQFF. In DNA, the CDR3 is TGTGCCAGCAGCTTAGTTCCCACCAAAGACAATGAGCAGTTCTTC.

This clonotype was found many times. The chain recombines TRBV3-1 with TRBJ2-1, with a possible D match to TRBD1 (5 bases). The V end lost 1 base, the J end lost 2 bases, and 12 bases lay between the germline ends. The CDR3 sequence is 16 residues long. The germline gives CDR1 LGHDT, CDR2 YNNKEL (reference sequence). This CDR3 is CASSQGLLGPYNEQFF. The DNA of the CDR3 is TGTGCCAGCAGCCAAGGGCTCCTGGGGCCCTACAATGAGCAGTTCTTC.

This clonotype occurred a few times. V gene TRBV12-3 or TRBV12-4 combines with J gene TRBJ2-5; D is perhaps TRBD1 (6 bases). Trimming pared 6 bases from V and 5 bases from J, leaving 13 bases between. The CDR3 has 13 amino acids. The CDR3 sequence: CASRPGEEETQYF. Here the CDR3 DNA reads TGTGCCAGCAGACCAGGGGAAGAGGAGACCCAGTACTTC.

At least ten counts were recorded for this clonotype. This chain joins TRBV7-9 and TRBJ2-3; 7 bases line up with TRBD2. The germline V gene encodes CDR1 SEHNR and CDR2 FQNEAQ (reference sequence). The CDR3 is 14 amino acids. V gave up 5 bases and J gave up 6 bases; unmatched junction bases: 8. The CDR3 region is CASSNGGGGDTQYF. In DNA, the CDR3 is TGTGCCAGCAGCAACGGCGGCGGGGGTGATACGCAGTATTTT.

This clonotype appeared many times. The chain employs TRBV18 and TRBJ2-1; D perhaps matches TRBD1 (6 bases). Germline loops: CDR1 KGHSH, CDR2 LQKENI. The CDR3 is made up of 15 amino acids. Trimming shortened V by 3 bases and J by 10 bases, and 19 bases separated the two germline ends. The CDR3 region has the DNA TGTGCCAGCTCACCGGCAGGGGAACTTGTCGGCGAGCAGTTCTTC. Amino acid sequence: CASSPAGELVGEQFF.

This chain joins TRBV18 and TRBJ2-3; the D gene is possibly TRBD2 (6 bases). The V end lost 5 bases, the J end lost 6 bases, and 12 bases lay between the germline ends. Germline CDR1 reads KGHSH; CDR2 reads LQKENI. The CDR3 loop spans 13 amino acids. In DNA form, the CDR3 reads TGTGCCAGCTCATACGGGACTTCGGATACGCAGTATTTT. This encodes CASSYGTSDTQYF.

This clonotype has a handful of counts. The chain uses TRBV12-5 and TRBJ2-7, with D uncertain. V lost 7 bases and J 4 bases, leaving 14 bases between the germline ends. Germline-derived CDR1 and CDR2 are LGHNT and FRNRAP. This CDR3 region has 13 residues. The chain's CDR3 is CASVTASKYEQYF. As DNA, the CDR3 is TGTGCTAGTGTAACCGCTTCAAAATACGAGCAGTACTTC.

Turning to this clonotype: The junction and the germline gene differ at one end; a read error may be behind it. This chain uses TRBV20-1 with TRBJ2-7, with D unresolved. CDR3 length equals 10 residues. The germline CDR1 and CDR2 sequences are DFQATT and SNEGSKA (reference sequence). The CDR3 DNA reads TGCAGTGCTGGAGAATACGAGCAGTACTTC. It codes for CSAGEYEQYF.

The gene calls are TRBV20-1 and TRBJ1-5, with no clear D. There are 14 residues in the CDR3. Germline V lookup: CDR1 DFQATT, CDR2 SNEGSKA (reference sequence). V was clipped by 6 bases and J by 0 bases, with 12 bases between them. For the CDR3, the DNA is TGCAGTGCCTTGCAGGTCGATAGCAATCAGCCCCAGCATTTT. Its translation: CSALQVDSNQPQHF.

V and J are TRBV7-9 and TRBJ2-1, with a tentative D call TRBD1 (6 bases). The CDR3 loop spans 12 amino acids. Germline-derived CDR1 and CDR2 are SEHNR and FQNEAQ (reference sequence). Trimming shortened V by 7 bases and J by 10 bases, and 14 bases separated the two germline ends. Here the CDR3 reads CASTRGILEQFF. As DNA, the CDR3 is TGTGCCAGCACGAGGGGGATCTTGGAGCAGTTCTTC.

The gene calls are TRBV29-1 and TRBJ1-1, with D unresolved. V was trimmed by 7 bases and J by 6 bases, leaving 3 bases between them. CDR1 is SQVTM and CDR2 is ANQGSEA in the germline V gene. The CDR3 has 8 amino acids. Here the CDR3 DNA reads TGCAGCGCCTCTGAAGCTTTCTTT. Translating it yields CSASEAFF.

Of note for this clonotype: One end of the junction fails to match germline, which may point to a read error. The chain couples TRBV30 to TRBJ2-7; 7 bases align to TRBD1. Per germline, CDR1 GTSNPN and CDR2 SVGIG (reference sequence). There are 13 residues in the CDR3. CDR3 residues: CAGSFRDSYEQYF. CDR3 DNA sequence: TGTGCCGGGAGCTTCAGGGACAGCTACGAGCAGTACTTC.

This clonotype was recorded at least ten times. This rearrangement joins TRBV4-2 to TRBJ1-2; D ambiguous. This CDR3 has 13 residues. The V end lost 3 bases, the J end lost 4 bases, and 9 bases lay between the germline ends. From germline, CDR1 is LGHNA and CDR2 YNFKEQ. The CDR3 DNA follows: TGTGCCAGCAGCCAGAGAACGGGCTATGGCTACACCTTC. Residues: CASSQRTGYGYTF.

J is TRBJ2-2 and V is TRBV11-3; TRBD2 is a possible D gene (7 bases). Germline values: CDR1 SGHNT, CDR2 YENEEA. The germline V and J ends were trimmed by 1 base and 4 bases, with 13 bases remaining between them. This CDR3 spans 16 amino acids. The DNA of the CDR3 is TGTGCCAGCAGCTTAGGTGGCGGGGGCCCCACCGGGGAGCTGTTTTTT. Protein: CASSLGGGGPTGELFF.

This clonotype was detected ten times or more. The chain carries TRBV14 and TRBJ1-3, with D unresolved. Germline V CDR1 and CDR2: SGHDN, FVKESK. The CDR3 is 15 residues long. Trimming pared 0 bases from V and 2 bases from J, leaving 8 bases between. The chain's CDR3 is CASSQDWNTGNTIYF. CDR3 nucleotide sequence: TGTGCCAGCAGCCAAGACTGGAATACTGGAAACACCATATATTTT.

This clonotype has just a few counts. V is TRBV19 and J is TRBJ2-7, with a weak D call TRBD1 (6 bases). This CDR3 contains 15 residues. Trimming shortened V by 6 bases and J by 1 base, and 16 bases separated the two germline ends. Germline assignment: CDR1 LNHDA and CDR2 SQIVND (reference sequence). CDR3 residues: CASSTTRDTSYEQYF. CDR3 bases: TGTGCCAGTAGCACAACCCGGGACACGTCCTACGAGCAGTACTTC. Full variable domain (remainder filled in from reference TRBV19 and TRBJ2-7): DGGITQSPKYLFRKEGQNVTLSCEQNLNHDAMYWYRQDPGQGLRLIYYSQIVNDFQKGDIAEGYSVSREKKESFPLTVTSAQKNPTAFYLCASSTTRDTSYEQYFGPGTRLTVT.

This clonotype was observed at least ten times. This sequence joins TRBV10-2 and TRBJ1-2; the D gene is possibly TRBD1 (6 bases). This CDR3 contains 15 residues. Germline V gives CDR1 WSHSY, CDR2 SAAADI. Trimming left V 8 bases short and J 2 bases short, with 18 bases between. This chain's CDR3 is CASFIRQDANYGYTF. CDR3 nucleotides: TGCGCCAGCTTTATACGACAGGACGCCAACTATGGCTACACCTTC.

A few counts support this clonotype. The chain joins TRBV9 to TRBJ2-7; 8 nucleotides align to TRBD1. This CDR3 comprises 14 residues. Germline V gives CDR1 SGDLS, CDR2 YYNGEE. V lost 2 bases and J lost 3; bases outside the gene matches: 4. Here the CDR3 DNA reads TGTGCCAGCAGCGTTTCGGGACAGGTCTACGAGCAGTACTTC. Amino acids: CASSVSGQVYEQYF.

This clonotype was observed a few times. No DNA is shown, since the ends of the CDR3 on it are uncertain; the CDR3 is the one TCRdb lists. V usage is TRBV12-3 or TRBV12-4 and J usage is TRBJ2-1; no DNA check was done on the table's D call, TRBD1. The CDR3 is 15 amino acids in total, end residues counted. Here the CDR3 reads CASSFLAGGYNEQFF.

This clonotype occurred many times. The chain has TRBV12-3 or TRBV12-4 and TRBJ2-5; 8 bases are shared with TRBD2. This CDR3 contains 15 residues. With 2 bases clipped from V and 5 bases from J, the junction kept 7 bases outside the gene matches. CDR3 in DNA: TGTGCCAGCAGTTTAAAGCGGGGGTATGCGGAGACCCAGTACTTC. It codes for CASSLKRGYAETQYF.

This clonotype was recorded a few times. This chain connects TRBV18 to TRBJ2-5, with 9 bases identical to TRBD2. The V gene's germline CDR1 is KGHSH and CDR2 LQKENI. The CDR3 covers 16 residues. Trimming took 4 bases from V and 5 from J; bases not matched to a gene: 11. CDR3 sequence: CASSQRSSGGFETQYF. The CDR3 DNA follows: TGTGCCAGCTCACAACGATCGAGCGGGGGGTTTGAGACCCAGTACTTC. Using reference TRBV18 and TRBJ2-5 for the parts outside the CDR3, the full variable domain is NAGVMQNPRHLVRRRGQEARLRCSPMKGHSHVYWYRQLPEEGLKFMVYLQKENIIDESGMPKERFSAEFPKEGPSILRIQQVVRGDSAAYFCASSQRSSGGFETQYFGPGTRLLVL.

This chain connects TRBV2 to TRBJ2-5, with D possibly TRBD1 on 6 matching bases. Trimming took off 11 bases at V and 2 bases at J, with 9 bases between the two ends. The CDR3 length is 11 residues. Per germline, CDR1 SNHLY and CDR2 FYNNEI. The chain's CDR3 is CACGQQETQYF. As DNA, the CDR3 is TGTGCCTGCGGACAGCAAGAGACCCAGTACTTC.

The chain links TRBV4-2 to TRBJ1-2, with unresolved D. Germline V gives CDR1 LGHNA, CDR2 YNFKEQ. The length of the CDR3 is 14 residues. V lost 0 bases and J lost 6, with 11 bases in between. The CDR3 region is CASSQDLEGNGYTF. The CDR3 nucleotides read TGTGCCAGCAGCCAAGATTTGGAGGGTAATGGCTACACCTTC.

This clonotype was recorded at least ten times. The V call is TRBV7-6, the J call TRBJ2-3, with 13 nucleotides matching TRBD2. V gave up 5 bases and J gave up 7 bases; unmatched junction bases: 3. CDR1 and CDR2 (germline): SGHVS, FNYEAQ. This CDR3 has 14 amino acids. The CDR3 here is CASSQGLAGNTQYF. In nucleotides, the CDR3 is TGTGCCAGCAGCCAGGGACTAGCGGGGAATACGCAGTATTTT.

The chain joins TRBV19 to TRBJ1-5; possible D gene TRBD1, 5 bases. The germline CDR1 and CDR2 sequences are LNHDA and SQIVND (reference sequence). This CDR3 is 14 amino acids long. Trimming cost V 10 bases and J 1 base, with 14 bases left between them. The CDR3 loop reads CATSQGVSNQPQHF. CDR3 in DNA: TGTGCCACCTCTCAGGGCGTCAGCAATCAGCCCCAGCATTTT.

In this sample, this clonotype turned up many times. The CDR3 coding sequence is TGCAGCGTGCTGGGACAGGGTATTAATGAGCAGTTCTTC. Translating gives CSVLGQGINEQFF. V and J are TRBV29-1 and TRBJ2-1; TRBD1 matches at 9 bases. Germline CDR1 reads SQVTM; CDR2 reads ANQGSEA. V trimming: 6 bases; J trimming: 7 bases; junction bases outside the gene matches: 7. CDR3 length equals 13 residues.